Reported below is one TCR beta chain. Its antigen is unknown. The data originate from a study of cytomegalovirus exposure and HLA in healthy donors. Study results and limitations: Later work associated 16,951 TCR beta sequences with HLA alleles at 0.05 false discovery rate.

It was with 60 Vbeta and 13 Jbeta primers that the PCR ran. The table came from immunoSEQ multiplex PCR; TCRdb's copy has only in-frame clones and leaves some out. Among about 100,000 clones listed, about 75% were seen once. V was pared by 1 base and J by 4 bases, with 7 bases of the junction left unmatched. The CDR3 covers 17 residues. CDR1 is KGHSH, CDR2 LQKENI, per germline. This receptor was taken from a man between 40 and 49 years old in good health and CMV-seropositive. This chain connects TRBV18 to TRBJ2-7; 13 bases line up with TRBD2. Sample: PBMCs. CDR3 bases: TGTGCCAGCTCACCACTCAGGACTAGCGGGGGTCTATACGAGCAGTACTTC. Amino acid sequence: CASSPLRTSGGLYEQYF. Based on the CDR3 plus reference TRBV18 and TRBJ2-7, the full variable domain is NAGVMQNPRHLVRRRGQEARLRCSPMKGHSHVYWYRQLPEEGLKFMVYLQKENIIDESGMPKERFSAEFPKEGPSILRIQQVVRGDSAAYFCASSPLRTSGGLYEQYFGPGTRLTVT.